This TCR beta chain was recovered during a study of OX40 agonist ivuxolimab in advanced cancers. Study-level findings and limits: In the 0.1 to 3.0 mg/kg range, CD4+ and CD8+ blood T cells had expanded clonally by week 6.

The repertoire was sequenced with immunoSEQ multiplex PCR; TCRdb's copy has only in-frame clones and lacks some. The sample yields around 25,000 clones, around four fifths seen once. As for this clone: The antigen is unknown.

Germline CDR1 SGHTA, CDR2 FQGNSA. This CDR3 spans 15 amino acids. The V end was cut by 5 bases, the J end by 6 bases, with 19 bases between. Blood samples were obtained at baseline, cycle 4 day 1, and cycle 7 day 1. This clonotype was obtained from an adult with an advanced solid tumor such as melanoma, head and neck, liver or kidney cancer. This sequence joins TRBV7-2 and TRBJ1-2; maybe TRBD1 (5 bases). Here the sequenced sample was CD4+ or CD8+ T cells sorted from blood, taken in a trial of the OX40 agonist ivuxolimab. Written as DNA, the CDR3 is TGTGCCAGCAGCCTCCTGGACACGACGGGGGATGGCTACACCTTC. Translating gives CASSLLDTTGDGYTF.